What follows are 24 T cell receptor beta chains derived from one specimen sequenced in a study of technical replicates of blood from a few donors. Clones were sequenced by immunoSEQ multiplex PCR, and TCRdb holds only the in-frame ones, with some missing. The repertoire includes tens of thousands of clones, 94% of them detected once, and around 0.26% sits in the top ten. Sequencing was carried out using T cells isolated from PBMCs. The receptors here all came from a human donor in good health.

The chain combines TRBV2 with TRBJ2-7, with D perhaps matching TRBD2 (5 bases). Trimming removed 6 bases at V and 6 bases at J, with 18 bases between. The CDR3 has 14 amino acids. CDR1 is SNHLY and CDR2 is FYNNEI in the germline V gene. CDR3 sequence (DNA): TGTGCCAGCAGCTTCCGGGGATACATCTCCGAGCAGTACTTC. Protein sequence: CASSFRGYISEQYF.

The chain has TRBV7-9 and TRBJ2-7; no definite D call. Trimming pared 8 bases from V and 4 bases from J, leaving 15 bases between. The CDR3 length is 13 residues. Germline V gene data show CDR1 as SEHNR and CDR2 as FQNEAQ (reference sequence). CDR3 DNA sequence: TGTGCCAGCTCCGGAGACCGAGAATACGAGCAGTACTTC. Its translation is CASSGDREYEQYF.

V usage is TRBV2 and J usage is TRBJ1-3; the D gene is possibly TRBD1 (6 bases). V lost 5 bases and J lost 4, with 18 bases in between. The germline CDR1 and CDR2 sequences are SNHLY and FYNNEI. The CDR3 consists of 16 residues. CDR3 protein: CASSPTGYTGGNTIYF. The CDR3 nucleotides are TGTGCCAGCAGTCCGACAGGATATACAGGAGGAAACACCATATATTTT.

V usage is TRBV15 and J usage is TRBJ2-2; 7 nucleotides match TRBD1. This CDR3 is 16 amino acids long. Losses at the gene ends were 0 bases for V and 0 bases for J; bases not matched to a gene: 1. Germline-derived CDR1 and CDR2 are LNHNV and YYDKDF (reference sequence). CDR3 in DNA: TGTGCCACCAGCAGAGAGGGGACAGCGAACACCGGGGAGCTGTTTTTT. Translation: CATSREGTANTGELFF.

CDR3 sequence reads: CASSSSGGADEQYF. CDR3 DNA sequence: TGCGCCAGCAGCTCGAGCGGGGGGGCCGACGAGCAGTACTTC. The J gene is TRBJ2-7, the V gene TRBV5-1; 10 bases align to TRBD2. CDR1 is SGHRS, CDR2 YFSETQ, per germline. The trim removed 3 bases at V and 5 bases at J, leaving 5 bases unmatched. The CDR3 is made up of 14 amino acids.

The chain has TRBV6-5 and TRBJ2-7; no definite D call. Trimming took 2 bases from V and 4 from J, leaving 3 bases between them. CDR3 length: 11 amino acids. Germline V gene lookup returns CDR1 MNHEY and CDR2 SVGAGI. The CDR3 region is CASSYQYEQYF. For the CDR3, the DNA is TGTGCCAGCAGTTACCAATACGAGCAGTACTTC.

In this sample, this clone turned up once. V is TRBV15 and J is TRBJ2-1, with 15 nucleotides matching TRBD2. Germline V gene lookup returns CDR1 LNHNV and CDR2 YYDKDF (reference sequence). Trimming at V came to 1 base and at J to 8 bases, leaving 3 bases not matched to a gene. The length of the CDR3 is 16 residues. CDR3 protein: CATSRGTSGRADEQFF. CDR3 DNA: TGTGCCACCAGCAGAGGGACTAGCGGGAGGGCCGATGAGCAGTTCTTC.

The rearrangement uses TRBV18 and TRBJ1-5; TRBD1 is a possible D gene (6 bases). The CDR3 is made up of 18 amino acids. V lost 6 bases to trimming and J lost 4 bases, with 25 bases between them. Germline CDR1 reads KGHSH; CDR2 reads LQKENI. The CDR3 nucleotides are TGTGCCAGCTCCCCGGGACATTTTACGGGATATGGGAATCAGCCCCAGCATTTT. This translates into CASSPGHFTGYGNQPQHF. The full variable domain, with the rest looked up from reference TRBV18 and TRBJ1-5, is NAGVMQNPRHLVRRRGQEARLRCSPMKGHSHVYWYRQLPEEGLKFMVYLQKENIIDESGMPKERFSAEFPKEGPSILRIQQVVRGDSAAYFCASSPGHFTGYGNQPQHFGDGTRLSIL.

V gene TRBV5-1 combines with J gene TRBJ2-5, with D perhaps matching TRBD2 (5 bases). V was clipped by 0 bases and J by 0 bases, with 12 bases between them. This CDR3 spans 16 amino acids. CDR1 is SGHRS and CDR2 is YFSETQ in the germline V gene. This chain's CDR3 is CASSLAGGGNQETQYF. In DNA, the CDR3 is TGCGCCAGCAGCTTGGCCGGAGGCGGAAACCAAGAGACCCAGTACTTC.

This rearrangement joins TRBV6-5 to TRBJ2-7; 12 positions match TRBD2. The CDR3 is 14 amino acids. Germline assignment: CDR1 MNHEY and CDR2 SVGAGI. V shed 6 bases and J 6 bases; nucleotides not matched to a gene: 6. CDR3 coding DNA: TGTGCCAGCAGGGGACTAGCGGGTGGAAGCGAGCAGTACTTC. Encoded protein: CASRGLAGGSEQYF.

This sequence joins TRBV7-9 and TRBJ1-2; D perhaps matches TRBD1 (5 bases). The V gene lost 5 bases and the J gene lost 8 bases, with 21 bases spanning the gap. Germline V gives CDR1 SEHNR, CDR2 FQNEAQ (reference sequence). The CDR3 totals 15 residues. The CDR3 DNA follows: TGTGCCAGCAGCCCGGACACCATGACAGTATGGGGCTACACCTTC. Protein sequence: CASSPDTMTVWGYTF.

This clone was recorded only once. The chain uses TRBV6-6 and TRBJ1-1; D ambiguous. Trimming shortened V by 2 bases and J by 0 bases, and 13 bases separated the two germline ends. CDR1 is MNHNY, CDR2 SVGAGI, per germline (reference sequence). The CDR3 is 16 amino acids. The CDR3 region is CASSYEAMRVNTEAFF. The CDR3 DNA follows: TGTGCCAGCAGTTACGAAGCTATGAGGGTGAACACTGAAGCTTTCTTT.

The chain carries TRBV12-5 and TRBJ1-1; possible D gene TRBD1, 6 bases. CDR3 length: 17 amino acids. Germline V gene sequence: CDR1 LGHNT, CDR2 FRNRAP. With 0 bases removed from V and 0 bases from J, the gap between germline ends came to 14 bases. As DNA, the CDR3 is TGTGCTAGTGGTTTGGTATTGGGGGCCGGATTGAACACTGAAGCTTTCTTT. This encodes CASGLVLGAGLNTEAFF.

The rearrangement uses TRBV28 and TRBJ2-3, with unresolved D. Germline V CDR1 and CDR2: MDHEN, SYDVKM. The CDR3 contains 15 residues. Trimming removed 8 bases at V and 4 bases at J, with 19 bases between. In DNA, the CDR3 is TGTGCCAGCTCAGACCAAGGCCGTGCGGCAGATACGCAGTATTTT. Translation gives CASSDQGRAADTQYF.

The chain joins TRBV5-8 to TRBJ2-7; 12 nucleotides agree with TRBD1. The V and J ends lost 3 bases and 5 bases, in that order; junction bases with no gene match: 3. This CDR3 comprises 14 residues. The germline CDR1 and CDR2 sequences are SGHTS and YDEGEE. CDR3 region: CASSWGQGADEQYF. The CDR3 bases are TGTGCCAGCAGCTGGGGACAGGGGGCCGACGAGCAGTACTTC.

This chain joins TRBV15 and TRBJ1-1, with D perhaps TRBD1 (6 bases). Between the trimmed V and J ends, which lost 0 bases and 1 base, there was a span of 9 bases. CDR3 size: 15 residues. Germline CDR1 is LNHNV and CDR2 is YYDKDF (reference sequence). CDR3 nucleotides: TGTGCCACCAGCAGAGAAACGACAGGGAACACTGAAGCTTTCTTT. As protein: CATSRETTGNTEAFF. The variable domain in full, completed from reference TRBV15 and TRBJ1-1, reads DAMVIQNPRYQVTQFGKPVTLSCSQTLNHNVMYWYQQKSSQAPKLLFHYYDKDFNNEADTPDNFQSRRPNTSFCFLDIRSPGLGDTAMYLCATSRETTGNTEAFFGQGTRLTVV.

The chain is built from TRBV28 and TRBJ1-1, with D hard to call. The CDR3 covers 14 residues. V lost 4 bases to trimming and J lost 3 bases, with 12 bases between them. Germline V gene lookup returns CDR1 MDHEN and CDR2 SYDVKM. CDR3 nucleotide sequence: TGTGCCAGCAGTTCTCCCCCCCCGGACACTGAAGCTTTCTTT. It translates to CASSSPPPDTEAFF.

This chain links TRBV5-1 with TRBJ2-1; D possibly corresponds to TRBD2 (5 bases). In germline, CDR1 is SGHRS, CDR2 YFSETQ. The CDR3 runs 16 residues. The germline V and J ends were trimmed by 1 base and 0 bases, with 11 bases remaining between them. Here the CDR3 DNA reads TGCGCCAGCAGCTTGCGGCCCCGGGGCTCCTACAATGAGCAGTTCTTC. Translation: CASSLRPRGSYNEQFF.

This clone was found once. The V gene is TRBV13, the J gene TRBJ2-3, with D tentatively TRBD2 (6 bases). Germline CDR1 PRHDT, CDR2 FYEKMQ (reference sequence). Trimming shortened V by 5 bases and J by 3 bases, and 15 bases separated the two germline ends. The CDR3 runs to 15 residues. CDR3 DNA sequence: TGTGCCAGCAGCAAGGGACTCCAGGGAACAGATACGCAGTATTTT. It codes for CASSKGLQGTDTQYF.

V usage is TRBV5-5 and J usage is TRBJ1-2; 8 bases fit TRBD1. This CDR3 is 11 amino acids long. CDR1 is SGHKS, CDR2 YYEKEE, per germline (reference sequence). Trimming removed 4 bases from V and 14 bases from J; junction bases left unmatched: 7. In DNA, the CDR3 is TGTGCCAGCAGCCCGGACAGGGAGGGAACCTTC. Encoded protein: CASSPDREGTF.

This sequence joins TRBV13 and TRBJ2-3; 7 nucleotides agree with TRBD2. This CDR3 region has 16 residues. Trimming at V came to 0 bases and at J to 0 bases, leaving 3 bases not matched to a gene. Germline-derived CDR1 and CDR2 are PRHDT and FYEKMQ (reference sequence). The CDR3 DNA reads TGTGCCAGCAGCTTAGGGACTAGCTTTAGCACAGATACGCAGTATTTT. It codes for CASSLGTSFSTDTQYF.

This chain links TRBV6-5 with TRBJ2-7; perhaps TRBD1 as D (5 bases). With 4 bases removed from V and 1 base from J, the gap between germline ends came to 14 bases. The germline V gene encodes CDR1 MNHEY and CDR2 SVGAGI. This CDR3 spans 15 amino acids. The CDR3 DNA reads TGTGCCAGCAGTTTCTCTCAGGGCAGGTCCTACGAGCAGTACTTC. This codes for CASSFSQGRSYEQYF.

This clone has a single count. The junction shows a germline mismatch at one end, possibly a read error. This chain links TRBV6-5 with TRBJ2-1; maybe TRBD2 (6 bases). CDR1 and CDR2 from the germline V gene are MNHEY and SVGAGI. This CDR3 spans 14 amino acids. CDR3 sequence reads: CATSRGSEYNEQFF. As DNA, the CDR3 is TGTGCCACCAGTCGGGGGAGCGAGTACAATGAGCAGTTCTTC.

V usage is TRBV29-1 and J usage is TRBJ2-3, with a weak D call TRBD2 (6 bases). Germline CDR1 SQVTM, CDR2 ANQGSEA. This CDR3 contains 14 residues. V shed 6 bases and J shed 2 bases, with 15 bases lying between them. As DNA, the CDR3 is TGCAGCGTCTCGCCGGGAGACTTCACAGATACGCAGTATTTT. Its protein product is CSVSPGDFTDTQYF.